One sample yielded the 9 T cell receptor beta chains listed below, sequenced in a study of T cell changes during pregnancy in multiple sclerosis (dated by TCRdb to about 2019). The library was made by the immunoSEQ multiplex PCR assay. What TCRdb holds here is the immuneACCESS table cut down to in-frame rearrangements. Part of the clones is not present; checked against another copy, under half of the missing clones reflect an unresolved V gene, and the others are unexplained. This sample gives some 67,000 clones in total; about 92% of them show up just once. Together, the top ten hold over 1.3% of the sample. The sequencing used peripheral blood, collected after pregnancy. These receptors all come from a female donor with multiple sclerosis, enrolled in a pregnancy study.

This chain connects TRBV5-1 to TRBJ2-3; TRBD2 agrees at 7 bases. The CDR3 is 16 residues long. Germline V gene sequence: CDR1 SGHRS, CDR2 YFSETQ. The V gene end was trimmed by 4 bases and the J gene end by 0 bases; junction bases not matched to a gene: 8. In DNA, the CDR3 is TGCGCCAGCAGCGTGCCTCTAGCGGATAGCACAGATACGCAGTATTTT. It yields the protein CASSVPLADSTDTQYF.

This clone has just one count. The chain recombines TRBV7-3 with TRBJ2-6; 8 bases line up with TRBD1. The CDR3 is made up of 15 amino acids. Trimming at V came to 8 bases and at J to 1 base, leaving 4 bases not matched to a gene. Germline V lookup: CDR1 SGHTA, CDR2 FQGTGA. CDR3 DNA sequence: TGTGCCAGCGAACGGACAGGGTCTGGGGCCAACGTCCTGACTTTC. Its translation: CASERTGSGANVLTF.

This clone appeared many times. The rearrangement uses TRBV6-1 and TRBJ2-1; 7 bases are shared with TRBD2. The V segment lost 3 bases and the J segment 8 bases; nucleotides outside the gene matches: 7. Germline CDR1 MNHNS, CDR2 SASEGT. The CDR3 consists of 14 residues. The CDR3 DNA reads TGTGCCAGCAGTGATGCGGGAGAGGCTGATGAGCAGTTCTTC. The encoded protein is CASSDAGEADEQFF.

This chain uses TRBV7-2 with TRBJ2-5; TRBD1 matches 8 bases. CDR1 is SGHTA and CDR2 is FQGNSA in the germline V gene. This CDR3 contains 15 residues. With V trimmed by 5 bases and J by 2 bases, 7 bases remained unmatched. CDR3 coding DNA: TGTGCCAGCAGCCCGGGGACAGGCCGTCAAGAGACCCAGTACTTC. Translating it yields CASSPGTGRQETQYF.

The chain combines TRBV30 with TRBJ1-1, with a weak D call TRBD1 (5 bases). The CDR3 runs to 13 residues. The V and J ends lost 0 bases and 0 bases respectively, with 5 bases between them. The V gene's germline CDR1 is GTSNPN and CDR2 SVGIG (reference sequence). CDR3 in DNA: TGTGCCTGGAGTGTACAGGTGAACACTGAAGCTTTCTTT. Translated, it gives CAWSVQVNTEAFF.

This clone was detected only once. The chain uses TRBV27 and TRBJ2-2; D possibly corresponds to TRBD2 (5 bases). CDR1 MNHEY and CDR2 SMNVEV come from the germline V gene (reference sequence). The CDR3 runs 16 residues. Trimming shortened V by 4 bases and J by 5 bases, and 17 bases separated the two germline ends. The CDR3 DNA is TGTGCCAGCAGTTCAGCGACTATGTCGGGAACCGGGGAGCTGTTTTTT. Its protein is CASSSATMSGTGELFF.

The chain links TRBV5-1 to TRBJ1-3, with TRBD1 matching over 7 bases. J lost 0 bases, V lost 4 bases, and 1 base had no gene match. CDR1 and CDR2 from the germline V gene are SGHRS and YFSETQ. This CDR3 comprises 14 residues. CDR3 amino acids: CASSRQGSGNTIYF. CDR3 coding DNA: TGCGCCAGCAGCCGACAGGGCTCTGGAAACACCATATATTTT.

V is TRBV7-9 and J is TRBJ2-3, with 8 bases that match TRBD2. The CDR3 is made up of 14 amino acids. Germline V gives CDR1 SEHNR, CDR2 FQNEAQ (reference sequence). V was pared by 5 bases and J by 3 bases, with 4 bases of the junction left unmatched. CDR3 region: CASSQSGSTDTQYF. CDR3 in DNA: TGTGCCAGCAGCCAAAGCGGGAGTACAGATACGCAGTATTTT.

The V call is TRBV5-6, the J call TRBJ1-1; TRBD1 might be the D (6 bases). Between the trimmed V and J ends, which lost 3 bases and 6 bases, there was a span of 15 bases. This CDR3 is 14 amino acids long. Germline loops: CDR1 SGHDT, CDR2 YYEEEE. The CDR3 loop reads CASSSPVTGAEAFF. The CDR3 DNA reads TGTGCCAGCAGCTCCCCCGTGACAGGCGCTGAAGCTTTCTTT.